This TCR beta chain was recovered during a study of OX40 agonist ivuxolimab in advanced cancers. Looking at the study overall: Enrollees could have had prior anti-PD-1, anti-PD-L1 or anti-CTLA-4 therapy, which approximately 38% had received. Study-level results: At doses 0.1 to 3.0 mg/kg, CD4+ and CD8+ clones expanded.

Data came from immunoSEQ multiplex PCR; TCRdb stores just in-frame clones and leaves some out. The sample yields 45,000 to 60,000 clones, roughly 90% seen once. Worth noting for this clone: The antigen is not known.

The specimen was CD4+ or CD8+ T cells sorted from blood, collected in a trial of the OX40 agonist ivuxolimab. This receptor was taken from an adult with an advanced solid tumor such as melanoma, head and neck, liver or kidney cancer.

This CDR3 is CASSFGTFRGEQFF. The CDR3 region has the DNA TGTGCCAGCAGCTTTGGGACTTTTAGGGGGGAGCAGTTCTTC. This chain links TRBV11-3 with TRBJ2-1, with D perhaps assigned TRBD1 or TRBD2 (6 bases each). Trimming pared 3 bases from V and 10 bases from J, leaving 16 bases between. Germline CDR1 is SGHNT and CDR2 is YENEEA. The CDR3 spans 14 residues.